The 5 T cell receptor beta chains presented below share a single source sample, sequenced in a study of tumor and adjacent non-tumor tissue in lung cancer. TCRbeta libraries were built with three rounds of nested PCR, modified from ARM-PCR. TCRdb processed the multiplex PCR reads anew with MiXCR; each CDR3 protein has one entry. The data contain 200,000 to 250,000 distinct CDR3 sequences, 71% of them singletons. No cell sorting was done before RNA was extracted from the tissue. The sequencing sample was made of lung tumor tissue. These receptor sequences come from a man between 60 and 75 years old with non-small cell lung cancer.

Of note for this clonotype: The junction departs from germline at one end; a sequencing error may be responsible. The CDR3 reads CARSFTPDGETQYF. CDR3 nucleotides: TGTGCCAGGAGCTTTACACCGGATGGAGAGACACAGTACTTC. The V gene is TRBV11-1, the J gene TRBJ2-5; D is ambiguous. The CDR3 is made up of 14 amino acids. The V gene's germline CDR1 is SGHAT and CDR2 FQDESV (reference sequence).

This clonotype has a single count. The rearrangement uses TRBV20-1 and TRBJ2-7; possible D gene TRBD2, 7 bases. Looked up from germline, CDR1 is DFQATT and CDR2 is SNEGSKA (reference sequence). Trimming cost V 4 bases and J 3 bases, with 19 bases left between them. This CDR3 has 15 amino acids. CDR3 residues: CSAKGGQGIIYEQYF. For the CDR3, the DNA is TGCAGTGCTAAGGGGGGGCAGGGAATAATCTACGAGCAGTACTTC.

This clonotype has more than one count but fewer than ten. V usage is TRBV9 and J usage is TRBJ2-2; TRBD2 matches at 10 bases. Germline loops: CDR1 SGDLS, CDR2 YYNGEE. This CDR3 comprises 20 residues. V shed 4 bases and J 4 bases; nucleotides not matched to a gene: 19. The CDR3, as DNA: TGTGCCAGCAGCAGCGCAAGGGGCGCTAGCGGGGGCTTCGCCACCGGGGAGCTGTTTTTT. The encoded protein is CASSSARGASGGFATGELFF. Looking up the rest from reference TRBV9 and TRBJ2-2 gives the full variable domain: DSGVTQTPKHLITATGQRVTLRCSPRSGDLSVYWYQQSLDQGLQFLIQYYNGEERAKGNILERFSAQQFPDLHSELNLSSLELGDSALYFCASSSARGASGGFATGELFFGEGSRLTVL.

In the case of this clonotype: One end of the junction is discordant with germline, which a read error may explain. The CDR3 region has the DNA TGTGCCATCAGTGAACATGGGAGGCAGCCCCAGCATTTT. Protein product: CAISEHGRQPQHF. V is TRBV6-1 and J is TRBJ1-5; D not resolved. The germline V gene has CDR1 MNHNS and CDR2 SASEGT. The CDR3 spans 13 residues.

The chain employs TRBV20-1 and TRBJ2-1, with 11 nucleotides matching TRBD2. The CDR3 runs to 15 residues. Germline CDR1 and CDR2: DFQATT and SNEGSKA (reference sequence). Unmatched junction bases numbered 9, after V lost 4 bases and J lost 7 bases. The DNA of the CDR3 is TGCAGTGCTACCGAGGCTAGCGGGAGGAGGAATGAGCAGTTCTTC. Amino acid sequence: CSATEASGRRNEQFF.